A selection of T cell receptor beta chains follows, all from one sample in a study of beta chain features in type 1 diabetes. The method was immunoSEQ multiplex PCR; TCRdb's version includes in-frame clones alone and lacks a portion of them. The profile shows approximately 250,000 clones, roughly 25% of them singletons. The sequenced material came from naive CD4+ T cells from blood. Source of these receptors: a woman in her 30s with type 1 diabetes. Both conserved end residues are part of each CDR3. D genes are given only for firm matches. Clone size, where shown, is once, few, many, or a class for clones that have expanded.

>TRBV6-6|TRBJ1-5|NA|NA
CASSYSNRVEQPQHF
TGTGCCAGCAGTTACTCGAACAGGGTGGAGCAGCCCCAGCATTTT
>TRBV2|TRBJ2-3|NA|NA
CASVITDTQYF
TGTGCCAGCGTAATCACAGATACGCAGTATTTT
>TRBV4-1|TRBJ2-1|TRBD2|NA
CASSPSRGGPSYNEQFF
TGCGCCAGCAGCCCCAGTCGGGGGGGGCCTTCCTACAATGAGCAGTTCTTC
>TRBV6-1|TRBJ2-5|NA|NA
CATPGRGRLQETQYF
TGTGCCACCCCAGGAAGAGGGAGACTCCAAGAGACCCAGTACTTC
>TRBV4-1|TRBJ1-2|NA|NA
CASSQGIQGGYGYTF
TGCGCCAGCAGCCAAGGAATCCAGGGAGGATATGGCTACACCTTC
>TRBV6-5|TRBJ2-7|TRBD1|once
CASSPVGQGYGEQYF
TGTGCCAGCAGTCCCGTGGGACAGGGTTACGGCGAGCAGTACTTC
>TRBV9|TRBJ2-3|TRBD2|NA
CASSVGIAGITDTQYF
TGTGCCAGCAGCGTAGGGATAGCGGGGATCACAGATACGCAGTATTTT
>TRBV30|TRBJ1-2|NA|NA
CAWSLNAGQSNYGYTF
TGTGCCTGGAGTCTTAACGCAGGACAGTCTAACTATGGCTACACCTTC
>TRBV5-1|TRBJ2-7|NA|few
CASSRETATYEQYF
TGCGCCAGCAGCAGGGAGACGGCTACCTACGAGCAGTACTTC
>TRBV11-2|TRBJ2-7|NA|once
CASSQTGYEQYF
TGTGCCAGCAGCCAAACGGGCTACGAGCAGTACTTC
>TRBV4-2|TRBJ1-2|NA|few
CASSQDPGPDNYGYTF
TGTGCCAGCAGCCAAGATCCGGGTCCTGACAACTATGGCTACACCTTC
>TRBV7-9|TRBJ2-3|TRBD2|few
CASSKQRGLTDTQYF
TGTGCCAGCAGCAAACAGCGGGGCCTCACAGATACGCAGTATTTT
>TRBV7-9|TRBJ1-1|TRBD1|NA
CASSQRQGLNTEAFF
TGTGCCAGCAGCCAGAGACAGGGATTGAACACTGAAGCTTTCTTT
>TRBV28|TRBJ2-7|NA|few
CASSPFRGEQYF
TGTGCCAGCAGTCCCTTCAGGGGTGAGCAGTACTTC
>TRBV2|TRBJ1-2|NA|few
CASSGATYGYTF
TGTGCCAGCAGTGGTGCGACTTATGGCTACACCTTC